Many counts were recorded for the clone carrying this T cell receptor beta chain. Its antigen is currently unknown. Samples came from axillary lymph nodes draining the breast cancer. This sample is part of a study of breast tumors, draining lymph nodes, adjacent tissues. Whole-study results and caveats: Most tumor T cells seemingly derive from lymph node, then expand in tumor. The lymph node origin of tumor T cells was framed as consistent with a hypothesis, not demonstrated.

This CDR3 contains 11 residues. Looked up from germline, CDR1 is KGHSH and CDR2 is LQKENI. V lost 2 bases and J 10 bases, leaving 6 bases between the germline ends. From the multiplex PCR reads, TCRdb called clonotypes with MiXCR, one entry per CDR3 protein. In the table there are roughly 120,000 distinct CDR3 sequences, just under 20% of which are singletons. The TCR originated in a female donor with breast cancer. Some clones in this sample may be carry-over from other donors' samples. The sequencing input was axillary lymph node tissue. This chain connects TRBV18 to TRBJ2-1; D is possibly TRBD1 or TRBD2 (5 bases each). CDR3 sequence: CASSPGTEQFF. The CDR3 bases are TGTGCCAGCTCACCAGGGACGGAGCAGTTCTTC.